This TCR beta chain was recorded in a study of CD8+ T cells in alopecia areata. Study at large: Donor skin was harvested from approximately 6-12-month-old C3H/HeJ mice with spontaneous alopecia and grafted onto roughly 7-10-week-old female C3H/HeJ recipients.

This CDR3 has 16 amino acids. The ends lost 5 bases at V and 3 bases at J; junction bases unmatched: 7. Germline loops: CDR1 SGHDT, CDR2 FRDEAV. Extracted RNA was reverse transcribed, and the resulting cDNA served as sequencing template. The assay was immunoSEQ multiplex PCR, and TCRdb's table has in-frame clones only and misses some. There are 2,000 or so clones in the sample, none observed a single time. This clone was observed a few times. Its cognate antigen is unknown. All gene names here are mouse names. Read coverage stops 4 residues before the CDR3 terminus; the germline J gene supplies the remainder. Time point indicated: mouse skin 3 weeks after grafting. Investigators biopsied the skin of recipient mice at grafting and again 3 and 6 weeks later. Study results and caveats: In lesional scalp, particularly from alopecia totalis/universalis, clonality was higher than in normal scalp. Compared with mice, patients displayed less clear TCR sharing, possibly for HLA-related reasons.

The material sequenced was skin, taken at week 3. This TCR came from a C3H/HeJ mouse with alopecia areata. Strain haplotype (MHC): H2-k. The chain combines TRBV14 with TRBJ2-5; the match to TRBD1 covers 12 bases. CDR3 sequence: CASSRDRGRGQDTQYF. The covered CDR3 bases are TGTGCCAGCAGCCGGGACAGGGGGCGCGGGCAAGAC.